The rows below give T cell receptor beta chains drawn from one sample of a study of early T cells in non-severe SARS-CoV-2 infection. TCRdb used MiXCR to reprocess the 5' RACE reads, holding one entry per CDR3 protein. The sample contains fewer than 55,000 distinct CDR3 sequences, roughly 7.3% of which appear only once. Sequences were obtained from whole blood. All receptors derive from an adult who was a healthcare worker with PCR-confirmed SARS-CoV-2 infection or an uninfected control (not recorded which). Both conserved end residues are part of each CDR3. D genes are given only for firm matches. Expanded clones are given a class, and other clones once, few, many or no size at all.

abundance	v_gene	j_gene	d_gene	CDR3aa	CDR3nt
many	TRBV10-3	TRBJ1-1	TRBD1	CAISESDRTRDREAFF	TGTGCCATCAGTGAGTCGGATCGTACCCGGGACAGGGAAGCTTTCTTT
-	TRBV11-2	TRBJ1-5	TRBD1	CASSLGVRGLRQPQHF	TGTGCCAGCAGCTTAGGAGTCAGGGGGCTTCGGCAGCCCCAGCATTTT
many	TRBV7-3	TRBJ2-1	-	CASRERGNANEQFF	TGTGCCAGCAGGGAGAGAGGGAATGCGAATGAGCAGTTCTTC
-	TRBV7-8	TRBJ2-2	TRBD1	CASSLDTGDTGELFF	TGTGCCAGCAGCTTAGATACAGGGGACACCGGGGAGCTGTTTTTT
few	TRBV20-1	TRBJ1-2	-	CSASQQGRDLYGYTF	TGCAGTGCTAGTCAACAGGGTAGGGACTTATACGGCTACACCTTC
few	TRBV20-1	TRBJ1-2	TRBD1	CSALVTGVGYGYTF	TGCAGTGCCTTGGTGACAGGGGTTGGCTATGGCTACACCTTC
-	TRBV14	TRBJ2-3	-	CASSQILQGGQYF	TGTGCCAGCAGCCAAATATTACAGGGAGGGCAGTATTTT
many	TRBV2	TRBJ2-1	-	CASSVSGTTADEQFF	TGTGCCAGCAGCGTCTCCGGGACGACTGCAGATGAGCAGTTCTTC
many	TRBV3-1	TRBJ1-1	-	CASSHLGLNTEAFF	TGTGCCAGCAGCCACCTAGGCTTGAACACTGAAGCTTTCTTT
few	TRBV28	TRBJ2-2	TRBD1	CASSGTGLTGELFF	TGTGCCAGCAGTGGGACAGGGCTCACCGGGGAGCTGTTTTTT
many	TRBV4-3	TRBJ2-7	-	CASSQAFLSGAGDTYEQYF	TGCGCCAGCAGCCAAGCATTCTTATCGGGAGCGGGCGATACCTACGAGCAGTACTTC
-	TRBV7-8	TRBJ2-2	-	CASSLSGATRDTGELFF	TGTGCCAGCAGCTTATCAGGGGCCACCCGGGACACCGGGGAGCTGTTTTTT
many	TRBV29-1	TRBJ2-7	-	CSVEDGQGPVGFCPYEQYF	TGCAGCGTTGAAGATGGTCAGGGGCCGGTTGGCTTTTGCCCCTACGAGCAGTACTTC
many	TRBV13	TRBJ2-5	-	CASSFPGEETQYF	TGTGCCAGCAGCTTCCCAGGGGAAGAGACCCAGTACTTC
many	TRBV28	TRBJ2-2	-	CASSLQGTRVPGELFF	TGTGCCAGCAGTTTACAGGGGACAAGGGTACCCGGGGAGCTGTTTTTT
many	TRBV10-3	TRBJ1-3	-	CAISSGVLYTSGNTIYF	TGTGCCATCAGCTCAGGCGTCCTCTATACCTCTGGAAACACCATATATTTT
-	TRBV5-4	TRBJ1-5	-	CASSRTGPSNQPQHF	TGTGCCAGCAGCCGAACAGGGCCAAGCAATCAGCCCCAGCATTTT
many	TRBV19	TRBJ1-5	-	CASRIRNSNQPQHF	TGTGCCAGTAGAATCAGGAATAGCAATCAGCCCCAGCATTTT
many	TRBV29-1	TRBJ2-5	-	CSVEEGLQETQYF	TGCAGCGTTGAAGAAGGGCTACAAGAGACCCAGTACTTC
few	TRBV4-2	TRBJ2-3	-	CASSQGSSSEGDTQYF	TGTGCCAGCAGCCAAGGGTCCTCTAGCGAGGGAGATACGCAGTATTTT
-	TRBV6-2/TRBV6-3	TRBJ2-5	TRBD1	CASSHTGGSETQYF	TGTGCCAGCAGTCACACAGGGGGGTCGGAGACCCAGTACTTC
-	TRBV21-1	TRBJ2-7	-	CASSNPGPYEQYF	TGTGCCAGCAGCAATCCAGGGCCCTACGAGCAGTACTTC
many	TRBV28	TRBJ2-1	TRBD2	CASSLPMGAGGPASSYNEQFF	TGTGCCAGCAGTTTACCGATGGGAGCGGGGGGACCTGCAAGCTCCTACAATGAGCAGTTCTTC
many	TRBV28	TRBJ1-4	-	CASSLPEKLFF	TGTGCCAGCAGTTTACCGGAAAAACTGTTTTTT
few	TRBV7-2	TRBJ2-5	-	CASSNREQETQYF	TGTGCCAGCAGCAACAGGGAGCAAGAGACCCAGTACTTC
-	TRBV12-3/TRBV12-4	TRBJ2-4	-	CASSWRGEDIQYF	TGTGCCAGCAGTTGGAGGGGGGAGGACATTCAGTACTTC
-	TRBV4-3	TRBJ2-7	TRBD2	CASSHFAGGSLSYEQYF	TGCGCCAGCAGCCACTTCGCCGGGGGGTCTCTCTCCTACGAGCAGTACTTC
many	TRBV12-3/TRBV12-4	TRBJ1-1	TRBD1	CASSLLGGDTEAFF	TGTGCCAGCAGTTTGTTAGGGGGCGACACTGAAGCTTTCTTT
many	TRBV11-2	TRBJ2-7	-	CASSWSSYEQYF	TGTGCCAGCAGCTGGAGCTCCTACGAGCAGTACTTC
few	TRBV7-2	TRBJ2-3	TRBD2	CASSFSGTSRGGQDTQYF	TGTGCCAGCAGCTTCTCCGGGACTAGCCGGGGGGGCCAAGATACGCAGTATTTT
-	TRBV20-1	TRBJ1-2	-	CSATSQSFNYGYTF	TGCAGTGCTACCTCACAGAGTTTTAACTATGGCTACACCTTC
-	TRBV7-9	TRBJ1-2	-	CASSLLLIVYGYTF	TGTGCCAGCAGCTTATTGCTTATCGTCTATGGCTACACCTTC
few	TRBV7-9	TRBJ2-2	TRBD1	CASRPSKGQGVTGELFF	TGTGCCAGCAGACCCTCGAAGGGACAGGGGGTCACCGGGGAGCTGTTTTTT
many	TRBV2	TRBJ2-7	TRBD1	CASSLTGPLGQYF	TGTGCCAGCAGTTTGACAGGGCCCCTCGGGCAGTACTTC
few	TRBV24-1	TRBJ2-1	TRBD1	CATSGTAGYNEQFF	TGTGCCACCAGCGGGACAGCCGGCTACAATGAGCAGTTCTTC
many	TRBV6-5	TRBJ2-1	-	CASSYSNGLSYNEQFF	TGTGCCAGCAGTTACTCGAACGGCCTCTCCTACAATGAGCAGTTCTTC
-	TRBV7-9	TRBJ2-7	-	CASSPDYEQYF	TGTGCCAGCAGCCCCGACTACGAGCAGTACTTC
few	TRBV29-1	TRBJ2-7	-	CSFKVRLDDEQYF	TGCAGCTTCAAGGTCCGGTTAGATGATGAGCAGTACTTC
few	TRBV12-5	TRBJ2-3	-	CASGIGATDTQYF	TGTGCTAGTGGGATAGGGGCGACAGATACGCAGTATTTT
-	TRBV7-6	TRBJ2-3	-	CASSQGLGWTDTQYF	TGTGCCTCCAGCCAGGGGTTGGGGTGGACAGATACGCAGTATTTT
-	TRBV7-2	TRBJ2-1	-	CASSFQSGGHNVEQFF	TGTGCCAGCAGCTTTCAGTCGGGGGGACACAATGTGGAGCAGTTCTTC
many	TRBV5-5	TRBJ1-2	-	CASSLQGIGYGYTF	TGTGCCAGCAGCCTACAGGGAATTGGCTATGGCTACACCTTC
-	TRBV10-3	TRBJ2-1	-	CAISGYVENEQFF	TGTGCCATCAGTGGTTACGTGGAAAATGAGCAGTTCTTC
many	TRBV7-8	TRBJ2-4	TRBD1	CASSFGDRGSVAKNIQYF	TGTGCCAGCAGCTTCGGCGACAGGGGGAGTGTAGCCAAAAACATTCAGTACTTC
many	TRBV13	TRBJ1-2	-	CASSSLNRFYGYTF	TGTGCCAGCAGCTCCCTAAACAGGTTCTATGGCTACACCTTC
many	TRBV28	TRBJ2-6	-	CASSSGTYGANVLTF	TGTGCCAGCAGTTCCGGAACCTATGGGGCCAACGTCCTGACTTTC
few	TRBV14	TRBJ2-2	-	CASSPLYLRRTSNTGELFF	TGTGCCAGCAGCCCCCTCTACCTTCGGCGGACGTCGAACACCGGGGAGCTGTTTTTT
-	TRBV20-1	TRBJ2-3	-	CSAYSGGTDTQYF	TGCAGTGCTTACTCCGGCGGCACAGATACGCAGTATTTT
few	TRBV29-1	TRBJ2-7	-	CSVGELYEQYF	TGCAGCGTCGGGGAGCTCTACGAGCAGTACTTC
few	TRBV10-3	TRBJ1-1	-	CAISKGGTEAFF	TGTGCCATCAGTAAAGGGGGGACTGAAGCTTTCTTT
many	TRBV4-3	TRBJ2-2	-	CASSHPGLGAGELFF	TGCGCCAGCAGCCATCCGGGGCTAGGCGCCGGGGAGCTGTTTTTT
few	TRBV21-1	TRBJ1-5	-	CASRGRGQPQHF	TGTGCCAGCAGAGGGCGAGGACAGCCCCAGCATTTT
-	TRBV12-3/TRBV12-4	TRBJ1-1	-	CASIFRTASNTEAFF	TGTGCCAGCATCTTTAGGACAGCCTCGAACACTGAAGCTTTCTTT
few	TRBV10-1	TRBJ2-1	TRBD1	CASRATGGTYNEQFF	TGCGCCAGCAGAGCCACAGGGGGTACCTACAATGAGCAGTTCTTC
many	TRBV2	TRBJ2-7	TRBD1	CAGWTGPGYEQYF	TGTGCCGGATGGACAGGGCCAGGGTACGAGCAGTACTTC